This TCR beta chain was recorded in a study of identical twins. There are many counts of this clonotype. CDR1 is SGHAT, CDR2 FQNNGV, per germline. There are 14 residues in the CDR3. With 1 base removed from V and 0 bases from J, the gap between germline ends came to 7 bases. The cDNA had a unique molecular identifier and a template-switch universal primer site. TCRdb reprocessed the 5' RACE reads with MiXCR, giving one entry per CDR3 protein. The sample lists some 270,000 distinct CDR3 sequences, about 9% occurring once. This sample was shared with a second study, whose subject was yellow fever vaccine responses in identical twins.

The chain combines TRBV11-2 with TRBJ2-7; D is ambiguous. Material: CD8+ T cells sorted from blood. The sequence was collected from a woman aged 18 to 35 in good health. The CDR3, as DNA: TGTGCCAGCAGCTTAGCTATGCTCTCCTACGAGCAGTACTTC. Its translation: CASSLAMLSYEQYF.